The rows below give T cell receptor beta chains drawn from one sample of a study of cytomegalovirus exposure and HLA in healthy donors. TCRdb's copy holds only in-frame clones and misses some; the assay was immunoSEQ multiplex PCR. The table has 200,000 to 300,000 clones, around 81% seen once. Sequencing was carried out using PBMCs. These receptors all stem from a woman aged 55-69 years in good health and CMV-seropositive. Each CDR3 is given with its conserved first and last residue. Each record gives: clone size, D gene, J gene, V gene, CDR3 protein. The D gene is left open where the match is weak. Only part of the rows carry a size: once, few, many, or a class if the clone is expanded.

clone_size: -; d_call: -; j_call: TRBJ2-1; v_call: TRBV15; cdr3_aa: CATRSRESFHEQFF
clone_size: few; d_call: -; j_call: TRBJ1-3; v_call: TRBV6-5; cdr3_aa: CASSSSRDSGNTIYF
clone_size: -; d_call: -; j_call: TRBJ2-6; v_call: TRBV19; cdr3_aa: CASRASGSGANVLTF
clone_size: -; d_call: TRBD2; j_call: TRBJ2-1; v_call: TRBV9; cdr3_aa: CASGGSSYNEQFF
clone_size: once; d_call: -; j_call: TRBJ1-5; v_call: TRBV19; cdr3_aa: CASSMRNNQPQHF
clone_size: -; d_call: TRBD1; j_call: TRBJ1-5; v_call: TRBV4-1; cdr3_aa: CASSPDRDNQPQHF
clone_size: -; d_call: TRBD2; j_call: TRBJ2-1; v_call: TRBV9; cdr3_aa: CASSVVGGSSYNEQFF
clone_size: once; d_call: -; j_call: TRBJ2-4; v_call: TRBV7-2; cdr3_aa: CASSLALGAAKNIQYF
clone_size: -; d_call: TRBD1; j_call: TRBJ2-7; v_call: TRBV27; cdr3_aa: CASSLSGTGYEQYF
clone_size: -; d_call: TRBD1; j_call: TRBJ1-2; v_call: TRBV10-3; cdr3_aa: CAIKGDRGPNYGYTF
clone_size: many; d_call: TRBD2; j_call: TRBJ2-7; v_call: TRBV14; cdr3_aa: CASSSRTSGRAKQYF
clone_size: -; d_call: -; j_call: TRBJ1-2; v_call: TRBV7-9; cdr3_aa: CSSSFGVYGGDGYTF
clone_size: -; d_call: TRBD1; j_call: TRBJ1-1; v_call: TRBV18; cdr3_aa: CASSRQGGNTEAFF
clone_size: few; d_call: TRBD2; j_call: TRBJ2-1; v_call: TRBV5-1; cdr3_aa: CASSSSSGSYQHQSSYNEQFF
clone_size: -; d_call: -; j_call: TRBJ1-2; v_call: TRBV15; cdr3_aa: CATSREAGRGNYGYTF
clone_size: -; d_call: -; j_call: TRBJ1-1; v_call: TRBV13; cdr3_aa: CASSLVGGTEAFF
clone_size: -; d_call: -; j_call: TRBJ1-1; v_call: TRBV6-5; cdr3_aa: CASSYGGRGNTEAFF
clone_size: once; d_call: -; j_call: TRBJ2-2; v_call: TRBV5-1; cdr3_aa: CASSWNGANTGELFF
clone_size: few; d_call: -; j_call: TRBJ2-1; v_call: TRBV7-9; cdr3_aa: CASSFSSDEQFF
clone_size: -; d_call: -; j_call: TRBJ1-2; v_call: TRBV12-2; cdr3_aa: CASRPRPTAYGYTF
clone_size: -; d_call: TRBD2; j_call: TRBJ2-7; v_call: TRBV18; cdr3_aa: CASSPKTAASGRHEQYF
clone_size: -; d_call: TRBD2; j_call: TRBJ2-1; v_call: TRBV25-1; cdr3_aa: CASSGLSGRARDEQFF
clone_size: -; d_call: TRBD1; j_call: TRBJ1-2; v_call: TRBV19; cdr3_aa: CASSPQGNYGYTF
clone_size: -; d_call: -; j_call: TRBJ2-2; v_call: TRBV5-4; cdr3_aa: CASSPDRFGAGELFF
clone_size: -; d_call: TRBD2; j_call: TRBJ2-3; v_call: TRBV28; cdr3_aa: CASSLYGRGSDTQYF
clone_size: -; d_call: TRBD1; j_call: TRBJ2-1; v_call: TRBV19; cdr3_aa: CASSGDREVDEQFF
clone_size: -; d_call: -; j_call: TRBJ1-1; v_call: TRBV6-5; cdr3_aa: CASGTPNTEAFF
clone_size: once; d_call: TRBD2; j_call: TRBJ2-7; v_call: TRBV5-6; cdr3_aa: CASSSSGGPYEQYF
clone_size: -; d_call: TRBD1; j_call: TRBJ2-3; v_call: TRBV10-1; cdr3_aa: CASSDRGTGRGLIPDTQYF
clone_size: once; d_call: TRBD1; j_call: TRBJ2-7; v_call: TRBV15; cdr3_aa: CATSRPGTGFYEQYF
clone_size: -; d_call: -; j_call: TRBJ2-7; v_call: TRBV6-1; cdr3_aa: CASIEEAGGAYEQYF
clone_size: -; d_call: -; j_call: TRBJ1-1; v_call: TRBV10-3; cdr3_aa: CAISEKRGLAFF
clone_size: few; d_call: TRBD1; j_call: TRBJ1-2; v_call: TRBV6-1; cdr3_aa: CASSDSGQGGYTF
clone_size: -; d_call: TRBD1; j_call: TRBJ1-2; v_call: TRBV7-9; cdr3_aa: CSSSLAGGQGFYGYTF
clone_size: -; d_call: -; j_call: TRBJ2-7; v_call: TRBV5-4; cdr3_aa: CASSQGPAIEQYF
clone_size: once; d_call: -; j_call: TRBJ2-7; v_call: TRBV6-1; cdr3_aa: CASSGGTGYEQYF
clone_size: -; d_call: TRBD1; j_call: TRBJ2-3; v_call: TRBV5-1; cdr3_aa: CASSLGQPTDTQYF
clone_size: few; d_call: -; j_call: TRBJ2-6; v_call: TRBV12-5; cdr3_aa: CASGLGGSSGANVLTF
clone_size: -; d_call: -; j_call: TRBJ1-2; v_call: TRBV30; cdr3_aa: CAWSAGGQSYGYTF
clone_size: -; d_call: TRBD1; j_call: TRBJ1-3; v_call: TRBV27; cdr3_aa: CASSMDRVGNTIYF
clone_size: -; d_call: TRBD1; j_call: TRBJ1-1; v_call: TRBV19; cdr3_aa: CASSIHRGYTEAFF
clone_size: -; d_call: TRBD2; j_call: TRBJ2-5; v_call: TRBV13; cdr3_aa: CASSLRLAGYQETQYF
clone_size: -; d_call: TRBD1; j_call: TRBJ1-5; v_call: TRBV15; cdr3_aa: CATSRGQGRYQPQHF